This TCR beta chain was identified during a study of T cell changes during pregnancy in multiple sclerosis. This CDR3 spans 17 amino acids. Deletions cut 4 bases from V and 5 bases from J, with 23 bases between. CDR1 is MGHRA and CDR2 is YSYEKL in the germline V gene. Only in-frame clones appear in the TCRdb table, and some are missing; sequencing was by immunoSEQ multiplex PCR. The data show roughly 93,000 clones, around 93% seen once. The rearrangement uses TRBV4-1 and TRBJ2-5, with D tentatively TRBD2 (7 bases). The receptor comes from a female donor with multiple sclerosis, enrolled in a pregnancy study. The sequencing used peripheral blood, collected before pregnancy. The CDR3, as DNA: TGCGCCAGCAGCCTTAGGACGGAGGGGGGGCCGGGGGAGACCCAGTACTTC. This encodes CASSLRTEGGPGETQYF.